This record concerns one T cell receptor beta chain sequence. Its recognized antigen is unknown. Base-call qualities are not available, and no considerably larger clone is one nucleotide away. This sample was included in a study of blood T cell repertoires in COVID-19 (dated by TCRdb to between 2020 and 2021). The study in broad terms: Samples covering the acute and convalescent phases of COVID-19 were provided by collaborators in the United States, Italy and Spain. The material from the prospective study consisted of cDNA or gDNA derived from T cells, B-cell-depleted T cells, or PBMCs. The dataset comprised deeply sampled blood TCRbeta repertoires from subjects exposed to, actively infected with, or recovered from COVID-19. A freely available public database, intended as a resource for researchers studying the immune response to SARS-CoV-2, is where the repertoires were released. The samples were drawn from the first 160 participants of the ongoing ImmuneRACE study and from 1,254 subjects provided by 6 global collaborators. Nearly every sample came with metadata listing a de-identified subject ID, COVID-19 status, age in years and sex. Where HLA class I and class II types were available, the types were taken from metadata supplied by the sample provider, not from assay-based typing. Broad study findings and their caveats: The amount of clinical and demographic metadata varied by source and participant and was provided uncurated.

Each collaborating institution followed its own protocols to collect whole blood in K2EDTA tubes. For TCRbeta analysis, collaborators shipped samples in one of three forms: frozen whole blood, isolated PBMCs, or DNA extracted from either of those sample types. TCRbeta CDR3 regions were amplified from genomic DNA using the immunoSEQ Assay, a bias-controlled multiplex PCR. In the original analysis: Within the assay, amplification of reference gene primers was used to estimate how many nucleated cells each sample contained. Sequence reads were collapsed and filtered to measure the absolute abundance of every unique TCRbeta CDR3 rearrangement. For each sample, productive Simpson clonality was calculated by taking the square root of Simpson's diversity index across productive rearrangements. In TCRdb, the immuneACCESS table is reduced to in-frame sequences with V and J assigned. These tables do not hold every clone; where another copy was compared, an unresolved V gene accounts for under half, and the others remain unexplained. That table furnishes V, J and clone size, whereas the DNA furnished D and trimming. The sample contains about 180,000 clones, about 87% of them found a single time. The ten largest clones take up roughly 4% of the sample.

The germline V gene (reference sequence) supplies CDR1 LNHNV and CDR2 YYDKDF. Taken from cysteine to phenylalanine, the CDR3 has 15 residues. The only DNA kept is the CDR3, 45 bases in frame from the first base. Trimming removed 0 bases from V and 5 bases from J; the gene matches leave 6 bases unexplained. The receptor was isolated from a woman in her twenties or thirties with acute or convalescent COVID-19. This chain is built from TRBV15 and TRBJ2-5, with 7 bases in between that match TRBD2. The source material was peripheral blood. The nucleotide sequence is given as TGTGCCACCAGCAGAGATTTGGGAGGGTACGAGACCCAGTACTTC. Its protein is CATSRDLGGYETQYF.